Below are 23 T cell receptor beta chains sequenced from a single sample in a study of shared T cell receptors in the human thymus. Sequenced by immunoSEQ multiplex PCR; TCRdb stores in-frame clones only, minus some. Counted here are approximately 660,000 clones, 85% to 90% occurring once; the ten biggest clones make up 0.0085% to 0.012%. These data also featured in a second study, about human thymus T cells.

Material for sequencing was thymocytes. These receptor sequences come from a boy younger than two with a congenital heart defect.

The rearrangement uses TRBV27 and TRBJ2-7; 9 bases line up with TRBD2. Germline V lookup: CDR1 MNHEY, CDR2 SMNVEV (reference sequence). The V gene end was trimmed by 2 bases and the J gene end by 0 bases; junction bases not matched to a gene: 2. This CDR3 has 15 residues. CDR3 amino acids: CASSLGSGSSYEQYF. DNA of the CDR3: TGTGCCAGCAGTTTAGGTAGCGGGAGCTCCTACGAGCAGTACTTC.

The genes are TRBV27 and TRBJ1-1, with D tentatively TRBD1 (5 bases). The germline V and J ends were trimmed by 7 bases and 1 base, with 10 bases remaining between them. CDR1 and CDR2 from the germline V gene are MNHEY and SMNVEV (reference sequence). There are 13 residues in the CDR3. CDR3 DNA sequence: TGTGCCAGCAAGGGGCAGTCGAACACTGAAGCTTTCTTT. Its translation: CASKGQSNTEAFF.

V usage is TRBV28 and J usage is TRBJ2-7; possibly TRBD1 for D (7 bases). CDR1 is MDHEN and CDR2 is SYDVKM in the germline V gene. CDR3 length: 14 residues. V lost 10 bases, J lost 3 bases, and 19 bases lay in between. Written as DNA, the CDR3 is TGTGCCACCTCCGGGGGCCAGGGGGTCTACGAGCAGTACTTC. It encodes CATSGGQGVYEQYF. Supplemented by reference TRBV28 and TRBJ2-7, the full variable domain reads DVKVTQSSRYLVKRTGEKVFLECVQDMDHENMFWYRQDPGLGLRLIYFSYDVKMKEKGDIPEGYSVSREKKERFSLILESASTNQTSMYLCATSGGQGVYEQYFGPGTRLTVT.

This clone has only one observation. The gene calls are TRBV30 and TRBJ1-5, with 11 bases fitting TRBD1. V was clipped by 0 bases and J by 2 bases; unmatched bases: 9. Germline-derived CDR1 and CDR2 are GTSNPN and SVGIG (reference sequence). This CDR3 spans 18 amino acids. The CDR3 DNA follows: TGTGCCTGGAGTGTATTGGGACAGGGGGGGCTTCGCAATCAGCCCCAGCATTTT. Protein sequence: CAWSVLGQGGLRNQPQHF. Combining the CDR3 with reference TRBV30 and TRBJ1-5 gives the whole variable domain SQTIHQWPATLVQPVGSPLSLECTVEGTSNPNLYWYRQAAGRGLQLLFYSVGIGQISSEVPQNLSASRPQDRQFILSSKKLLLSDSGFYLCAWSVLGQGGLRNQPQHFGDGTRLSIL.

This clone was detected only a few times. The gene calls are TRBV7-8 and TRBJ1-1; D unclear. Per germline, CDR1 SGHVS and CDR2 FQNEAQ. This CDR3 region has 14 residues. V was shortened by 1 base and J by 4 bases, with 10 bases between the two germline ends. CDR3 residues: CASSLGGGGTEAFF. The CDR3 DNA reads as TGTGCCAGCAGCTTAGGAGGTGGAGGCACTGAAGCTTTCTTT.

The genes are TRBV11-2 and TRBJ1-1; perhaps TRBD1 as D (6 bases). CDR1 and CDR2 (germline): SGHAT, FQNNGV. V dropped 5 bases and J dropped 10 bases, with 11 bases sitting between them. The CDR3 contains 11 residues. CDR3 sequence reads: CASSPRGIAFF. The CDR3 DNA reads TGTGCCAGCAGCCCAAGGGGGATAGCTTTCTTT.

This chain connects TRBV5-1 to TRBJ2-7, with D hard to call. V was shortened by 3 bases and J by 7 bases, with 11 bases between the two germline ends. The CDR3 length is 12 residues. Germline CDR1 SGHRS, CDR2 YFSETQ. The DNA for the CDR3 is TGCGCCAGCAGCTCCATCCCAGGAGAGCAGTACTTC. Its protein product is CASSSIPGEQYF.

This chain connects TRBV5-1 to TRBJ2-1, with 11 bases fitting TRBD2. Germline V lookup: CDR1 SGHRS, CDR2 YFSETQ. The CDR3 consists of 16 residues. V shed 3 bases and J 8 bases; nucleotides not matched to a gene: 10. CDR3 DNA: TGCGCCAGCAGCTGTCCGACTAGCGGGACTGGTTATGAGCAGTTCTTC. Protein: CASSCPTSGTGYEQFF.

The J gene is TRBJ1-1, the V gene TRBV6-1; 9 positions match TRBD1. This CDR3 spans 14 amino acids. The trim removed 5 bases at V and 3 bases at J, leaving 4 bases unmatched. CDR1 and CDR2 from the germline V gene are MNHNS and SASEGT. CDR3 bases: TGTGCCAGCAGTCTTGACAGGGGGGACACTGAAGCTTTCTTT. Its translation: CASSLDRGDTEAFF.

The chain has TRBV7-9 and TRBJ2-7, with D possibly being TRBD2 (6 bases). The germline V gene has CDR1 SEHNR and CDR2 FQNEAQ (reference sequence). With 1 base removed from V and 4 bases from J, the gap between germline ends came to 14 bases. The CDR3 has 15 residues. Written as DNA, the CDR3 is TGTGCCAGCAGCTTAGGCGGCGGGATACCGTACGAGCAGTACTTC. This codes for CASSLGGGIPYEQYF.

The chain combines TRBV7-2 with TRBJ2-5, with 7 nucleotides matching TRBD2. The V gene's germline CDR1 is SGHTA and CDR2 FQGNSA. This CDR3 has 13 amino acids. The ends lost 5 bases at V and 9 bases at J; junction bases unmatched: 9. In DNA form, the CDR3 reads TGTGCCAGCAGCGGCCCGGACCGGGGGGCCCAGTACTTC. Translated, it gives CASSGPDRGAQYF. The variable domain in full, with the rest retrieved from reference TRBV7-2 and TRBJ2-5, is GAGVSQSPSNKVTEKGKDVELRCDPISGHTALYWYRQSLGQGLEFLIYFQGNSAPDKSGLPSDRFSAERTGGSVSTLTIQRTQQEDSAVYLCASSGPDRGAQYFGPGTRLLVL.

CDR3 residues: CASNTGGSEDTQYF. Here the CDR3 DNA reads TGTGCCAGCAATACGGGGGGGAGTGAAGATACGCAGTATTTT. The chain combines TRBV27 with TRBJ2-3; TRBD2 matches 8 bases. This CDR3 region has 14 residues. Germline V gene sequence: CDR1 MNHEY, CDR2 SMNVEV (reference sequence). Trimming cost V 7 bases and J 5 bases; bases outside gene matches: 8.

V is TRBV7-2 and J is TRBJ2-3; D possibly corresponds to TRBD1 (6 bases). V was pared by 1 base and J by 4 bases, with 12 bases between. CDR3 length: 15 residues. Germline CDR1 SGHTA, CDR2 FQGNSA. CDR3 sequence (DNA): TGTGCCAGCAGCTTAGTTGGGGGCAGGTCAGATACGCAGTATTTT. Its protein product is CASSLVGGRSDTQYF.

V usage is TRBV7-2 and J usage is TRBJ2-3; D perhaps matches TRBD2 (6 bases). From germline, CDR1 is SGHTA and CDR2 FQGNSA. This CDR3 comprises 13 residues. Trimming removed 8 bases at V and 8 bases at J, with 17 bases between. Written as DNA, the CDR3 is TGTGCCAGCCGCCCGGGGAACGGGAGTACGCAGTATTTT. Encoded protein: CASRPGNGSTQYF.

The rearrangement uses TRBV14 and TRBJ1-4; 10 bases agree with TRBD1. CDR1 and CDR2 (germline): SGHDN, FVKESK. This CDR3 spans 19 amino acids. The V segment lost 1 base and the J segment 7 bases; nucleotides outside the gene matches: 15. The CDR3 nucleotides read TGTGCCAGCAGCCAAGGCGACAGGGGGCCGGTGAGGTCGGTTGAAAAACTGTTTTTT. It translates to CASSQGDRGPVRSVEKLFF.

This clone was recorded once. The gene calls are TRBV27 and TRBJ2-5, with TRBD2 matching 11 bases. The CDR3 consists of 15 residues. J lost 5 bases, V lost 3 bases, and 5 bases had no gene match. In germline, CDR1 is MNHEY, CDR2 SMNVEV (reference sequence). Written as DNA, the CDR3 is TGTGCCAGCAGTTTTAGCGGGAGGGCCGGGGAGACCCAGTACTTC. Its translation is CASSFSGRAGETQYF.

This clone was counted a single time. This sequence joins TRBV6-5 and TRBJ1-3; a weak D match, TRBD1 (5 bases). CDR3 length: 16 amino acids. Per the germline V gene, CDR1 is MNHEY and CDR2 is SVGAGI. The V gene lost 0 bases and the J gene lost 0 bases, with 9 bases spanning the gap. The CDR3 is CASSYSPDSSGNTIYF. As DNA, the CDR3 is TGTGCCAGCAGTTACTCCCCAGACAGCTCTGGAAACACCATATATTTT.

The table lists this clone with a count of one. V gene TRBV4-1 combines with J gene TRBJ2-5; D is perhaps TRBD2 (6 bases). With 0 bases removed from V and 4 bases from J, the gap between germline ends came to 18 bases. The germline gives CDR1 MGHRA, CDR2 YSYEKL. The CDR3 has 17 residues. The CDR3 DNA is TGCGCCAGCAGCCAAGATTTTGGGGGGACCGCGGGAGAGACCCAGTACTTC. This encodes CASSQDFGGTAGETQYF.

This rearrangement joins TRBV11-2 to TRBJ1-5; 7 bases map to TRBD1. In germline, CDR1 is SGHAT, CDR2 FQNNGV. The CDR3 sequence is 18 residues long. The ends lost 5 bases at V and 0 bases at J; junction bases unmatched: 13. The CDR3 DNA is TGTGCCAGCAGCGGCCCGACAGGGCCGAACGATAGCAATCAGCCCCAGCATTTT. The encoded protein is CASSGPTGPNDSNQPQHF.

The chain links TRBV4-1 to TRBJ2-2, with 9 bases identical to TRBD2. The CDR3 is made up of 18 amino acids. Unmatched junction bases numbered 7, after V lost 0 bases and J lost 2 bases. Germline V gene lookup returns CDR1 MGHRA and CDR2 YSYEKL. CDR3 nucleotides: TGCGCCAGCAGCCAAGAAATTGGCGGGAGGGCAAACACCGGGGAGCTGTTTTTT. It yields the protein CASSQEIGGRANTGELFF.

This clone was counted a single time. The chain recombines TRBV14 with TRBJ1-3; no definite D call. This CDR3 comprises 19 residues. The V end was cut by 0 bases, the J end by 0 bases, with 18 bases between. Germline values: CDR1 SGHDN, CDR2 FVKESK. The chain's CDR3 is CASSQDKERPSRSGNTIYF. DNA of the CDR3: TGTGCCAGCAGCCAAGACAAGGAGCGGCCGTCCCGCTCTGGAAACACCATATATTTT.

The chain has TRBV19 and TRBJ2-1, with TRBD1 matching 8 bases. CDR1 is LNHDA and CDR2 is SQIVND in the germline V gene (reference sequence). The trim removed 5 bases at V and 6 bases at J, leaving 12 bases unmatched. CDR3 size: 16 residues. The CDR3 DNA is TGTGCCAGTAGTGCCAGGACAGGGTTCCCTCTCAATGAGCAGTTCTTC. Amino acids: CASSARTGFPLNEQFF.

This chain connects TRBV19 to TRBJ2-7; D uncertain. Trimming left V 11 bases short and J 4 bases short, with 9 bases between. Germline V gives CDR1 LNHDA, CDR2 SQIVND (reference sequence). The CDR3 spans 10 residues. The CDR3 nucleotides are TGTGCCCCGTACGGGTACGAGCAGTACTTC. Its translation: CAPYGYEQYF.